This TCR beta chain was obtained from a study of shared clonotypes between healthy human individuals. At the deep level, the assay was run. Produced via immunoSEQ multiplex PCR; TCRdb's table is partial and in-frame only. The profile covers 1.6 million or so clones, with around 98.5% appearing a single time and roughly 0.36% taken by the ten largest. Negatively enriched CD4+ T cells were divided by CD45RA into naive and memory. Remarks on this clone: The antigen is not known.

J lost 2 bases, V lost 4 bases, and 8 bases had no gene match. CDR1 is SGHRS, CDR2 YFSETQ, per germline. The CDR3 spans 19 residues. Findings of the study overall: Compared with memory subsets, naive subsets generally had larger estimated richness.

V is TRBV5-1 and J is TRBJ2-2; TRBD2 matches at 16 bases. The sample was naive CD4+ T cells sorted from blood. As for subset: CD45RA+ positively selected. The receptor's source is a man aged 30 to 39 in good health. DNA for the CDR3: TGCGCCAGCAGCAATCCGGGACTAGCGGGAGGGCCAAACACCGGGGAGCTGTTTTTT. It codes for CASSNPGLAGGPNTGELFF.